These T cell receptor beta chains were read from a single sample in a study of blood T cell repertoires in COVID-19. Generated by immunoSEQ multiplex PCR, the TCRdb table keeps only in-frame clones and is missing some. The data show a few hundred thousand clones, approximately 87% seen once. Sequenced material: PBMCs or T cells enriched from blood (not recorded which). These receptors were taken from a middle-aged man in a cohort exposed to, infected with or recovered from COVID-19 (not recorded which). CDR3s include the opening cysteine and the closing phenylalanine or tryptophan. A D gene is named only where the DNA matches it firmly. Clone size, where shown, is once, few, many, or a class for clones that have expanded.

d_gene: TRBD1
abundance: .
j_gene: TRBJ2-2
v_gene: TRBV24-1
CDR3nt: TGTGCCACCAGTGAAAACAGGGGGCTGTCCGGGGAGCTGTTTTTT
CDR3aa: CATSENRGLSGELFF

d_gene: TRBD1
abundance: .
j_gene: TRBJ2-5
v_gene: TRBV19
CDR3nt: TGTGCCAGTAGTATAGGTCGACCCGGGACAGTCCAAGAGACCCAGTACTTC
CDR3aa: CASSIGRPGTVQETQYF

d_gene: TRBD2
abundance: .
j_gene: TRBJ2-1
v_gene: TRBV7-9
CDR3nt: TGTGCCAGCAGCTCTAGCGGGAGGTTCCACAATGAGCAGTTCTTC
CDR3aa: CASSSSGRFHNEQFF

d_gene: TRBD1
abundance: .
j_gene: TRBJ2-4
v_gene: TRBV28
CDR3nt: TGTGCCAGCAGGGAATACACCGGGACAGTAGCCAAAAACATTCAGTACTTC
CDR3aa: CASREYTGTVAKNIQYF

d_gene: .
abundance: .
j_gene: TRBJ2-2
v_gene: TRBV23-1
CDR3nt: TGCGCCAGCAGTCATACAAAAAGGAACACCGGGGAGCTGTTTTTT
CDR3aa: CASSHTKRNTGELFF

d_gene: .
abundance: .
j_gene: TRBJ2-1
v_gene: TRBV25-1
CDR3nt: TGTGCCAGCAGGACCCGCGGGGTGGGCTCCTACAATGAGCAGTTCTTC
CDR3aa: CASRTRGVGSYNEQFF

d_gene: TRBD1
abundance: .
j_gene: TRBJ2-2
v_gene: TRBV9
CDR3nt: TGTGCCACCAAACAGGGGGTCGACACCGGGGAGCTGTTTTTT
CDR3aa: CATKQGVDTGELFF

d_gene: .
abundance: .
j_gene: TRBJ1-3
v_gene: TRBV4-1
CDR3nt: TGCGCCAGCAGCCAAGATCGTACATACTCTGGAAACACCATATATTTT
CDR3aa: CASSQDRTYSGNTIYF

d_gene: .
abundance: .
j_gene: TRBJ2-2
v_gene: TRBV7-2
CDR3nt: TGTGCCAGCAGCTCGGGAGTTTGGGCCGGGGAGCTGTTTTTT
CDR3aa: CASSSGVWAGELFF

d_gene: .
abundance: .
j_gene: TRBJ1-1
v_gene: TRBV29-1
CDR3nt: TGCAGCGTTACGGGGAACTTGAACACTGAAGCTTTCTTT
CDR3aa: CSVTGNLNTEAFF

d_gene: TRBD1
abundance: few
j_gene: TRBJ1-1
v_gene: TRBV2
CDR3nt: TGTGCCAGCAGTAGGATTCGGTTGGGACAGGGTTCCACTGAAGCTTTCTTT
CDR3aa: CASSRIRLGQGSTEAFF

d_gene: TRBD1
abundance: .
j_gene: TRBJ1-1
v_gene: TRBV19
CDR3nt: TGTGCCAGTAGTCCGGGACAGGGGCCAGCTTTCTTT
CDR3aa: CASSPGQGPAFF

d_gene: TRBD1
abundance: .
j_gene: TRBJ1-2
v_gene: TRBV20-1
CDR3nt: TGCAGTGCTTCCGGGACAGGGGGCTACACCTTC
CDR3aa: CSASGTGGYTF

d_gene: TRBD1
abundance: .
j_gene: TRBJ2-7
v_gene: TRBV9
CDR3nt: TGTGCCAGCAGCCGGACAGGGTCCCCCTACGAGCAGTACTTC
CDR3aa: CASSRTGSPYEQYF

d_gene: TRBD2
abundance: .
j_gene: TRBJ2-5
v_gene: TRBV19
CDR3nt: TGTGCCAGTTCTACGGGAGGGCGAGGTGTAGAGACCCAGTACTTC
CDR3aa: CASSTGGRGVETQYF

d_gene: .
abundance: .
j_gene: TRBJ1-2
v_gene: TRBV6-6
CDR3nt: TGTGCCAGCAGCCAAGGGGGAGGGAACTATGGCTACACCTTC
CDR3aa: CASSQGGGNYGYTF

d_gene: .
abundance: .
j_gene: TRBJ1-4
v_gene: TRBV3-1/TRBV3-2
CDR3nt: TGTGCCAGCACCCACACTCCAACCGGGAATGAAAAACTGTTTTTT
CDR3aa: CASTHTPTGNEKLFF

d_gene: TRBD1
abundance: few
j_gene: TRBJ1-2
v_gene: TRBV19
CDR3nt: TGTGCCAGTAGTAGGCCCGGGACAGGGAACTATGGCTACACCTTC
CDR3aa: CASSRPGTGNYGYTF

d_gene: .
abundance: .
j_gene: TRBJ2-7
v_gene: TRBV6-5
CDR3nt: TGTGCCAGCAGTCGGACTCCTTACGAGCAGTACTTC
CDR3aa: CASSRTPYEQYF

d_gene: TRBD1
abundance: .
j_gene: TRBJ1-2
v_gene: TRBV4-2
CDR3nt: TGTGCCAGCAGCCAAGAATTTGGACAGGGCCTTGGCTACACCTTC
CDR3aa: CASSQEFGQGLGYTF

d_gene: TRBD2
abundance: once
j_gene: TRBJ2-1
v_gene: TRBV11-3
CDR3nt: TGTGCCAGCAGCTCTACCACGGGAGGTCGCGGTGAGCAGTTCTTC
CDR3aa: CASSSTTGGRGEQFF

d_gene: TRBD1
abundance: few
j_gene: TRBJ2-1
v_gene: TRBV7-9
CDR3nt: TGTGCCAGCAGCCCCCTCGGGTGGGGGACAGGGAATGAGCAGTTCTTC
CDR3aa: CASSPLGWGTGNEQFF

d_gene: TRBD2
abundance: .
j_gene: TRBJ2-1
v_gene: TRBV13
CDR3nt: TGTGCCAGCAGCTACAGCGGGGCACCCTACAATGAGCAGTTCTTC
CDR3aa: CASSYSGAPYNEQFF

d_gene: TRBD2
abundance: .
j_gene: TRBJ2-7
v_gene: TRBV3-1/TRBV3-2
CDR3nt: TGTGCCAGCAGCCAAGGTAGCGGGACGCCGAACTACGAGCAGTACTTC
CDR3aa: CASSQGSGTPNYEQYF

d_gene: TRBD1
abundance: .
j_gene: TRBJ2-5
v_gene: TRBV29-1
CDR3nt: TGCAGCGCAGGGGGAGCCCAAGAGACCCAGTACTTC
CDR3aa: CSAGGAQETQYF

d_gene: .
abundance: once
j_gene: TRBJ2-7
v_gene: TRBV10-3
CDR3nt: TGTGCCATCAGTTCCGCGGCCTACGAGCAGTACTTC
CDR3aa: CAISSAAYEQYF

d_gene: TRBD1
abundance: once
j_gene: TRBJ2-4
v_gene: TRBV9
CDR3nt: TGTGCCAGCAGCGACGGACAGGGAAAAAACATTCAGTACTTC
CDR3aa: CASSDGQGKNIQYF

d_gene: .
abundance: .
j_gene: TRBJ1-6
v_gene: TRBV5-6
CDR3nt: TGTGCCAGCAGCTTGGGACAGGCCTCTGCACCCCTCCACTTT
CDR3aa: CASSLGQASAPLHF

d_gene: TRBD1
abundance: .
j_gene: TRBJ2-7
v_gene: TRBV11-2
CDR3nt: TGTGCCAGCAGCTTAGCCCAGGGGGTTTCCTACGAGCAGTACTTC
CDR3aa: CASSLAQGVSYEQYF

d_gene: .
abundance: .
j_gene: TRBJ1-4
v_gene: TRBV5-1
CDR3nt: TGCGCCAGCAGCTTGGGGCAGACTAATGAAAAACTGTTTTTT
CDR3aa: CASSLGQTNEKLFF

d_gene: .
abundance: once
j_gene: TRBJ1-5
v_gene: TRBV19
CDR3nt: TGTGCCAGTAAGTTGACAGACTATCAGCCCCAGCATTTT
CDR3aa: CASKLTDYQPQHF

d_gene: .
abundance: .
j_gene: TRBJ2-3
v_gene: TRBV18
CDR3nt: TGTGCCAGCTCACCGGACGCGGGTCGAGATACGCAGTATTTT
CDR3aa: CASSPDAGRDTQYF

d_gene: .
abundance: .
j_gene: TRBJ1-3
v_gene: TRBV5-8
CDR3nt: TGTGCCAGCAGCCCGACAGGACGCAGAAACACCATATATTTT
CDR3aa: CASSPTGRRNTIYF

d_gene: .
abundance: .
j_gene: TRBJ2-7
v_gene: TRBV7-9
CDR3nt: TGTGCCAGCAGCGCCTCAGGGGGACTCTCCTACGAGCAGTACTTC
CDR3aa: CASSASGGLSYEQYF

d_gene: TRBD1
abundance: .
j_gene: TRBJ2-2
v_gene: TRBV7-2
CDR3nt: TGTGCCAGCAGCTTAGGGGACAGGAACACCGGGGAGCTGTTTTTT
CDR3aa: CASSLGDRNTGELFF

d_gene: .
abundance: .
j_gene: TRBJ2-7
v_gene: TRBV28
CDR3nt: TGTGCCAGCAGTTTGACAGGTCCCCCCTACGAGCAGTACTTC
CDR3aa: CASSLTGPPYEQYF

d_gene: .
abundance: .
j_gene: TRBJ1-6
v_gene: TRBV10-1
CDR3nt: TGCGCCAGCAGTGAGTTCAGGGTAGGATCACCCCTCCACTTT
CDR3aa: CASSEFRVGSPLHF

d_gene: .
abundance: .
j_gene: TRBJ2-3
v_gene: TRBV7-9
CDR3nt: TGTGCCAGCAGCCAACCGGGAAGCACAGATACGCAGTATTTT
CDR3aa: CASSQPGSTDTQYF

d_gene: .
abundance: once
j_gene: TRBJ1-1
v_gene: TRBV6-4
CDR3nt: TGTGCCAGCAGTCGGGGAGAAGGAACTGAAGCTTTCTTT
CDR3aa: CASSRGEGTEAFF

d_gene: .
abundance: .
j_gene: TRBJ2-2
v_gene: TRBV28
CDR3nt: TGTGCCAGCAGTGGTGGCGGGAAGAACACCGGGGAGCTGTTTTTT
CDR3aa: CASSGGGKNTGELFF

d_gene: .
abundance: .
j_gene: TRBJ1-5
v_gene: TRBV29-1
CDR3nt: TGCAGCGTCGCCGACAGATACAATCAGCCCCAGCATTTT
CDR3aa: CSVADRYNQPQHF

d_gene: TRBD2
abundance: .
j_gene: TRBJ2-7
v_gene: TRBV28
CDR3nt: TGTGCCAGCAGCAGCCCGAGCGGGAGGGGGTACGAGCAGTACTTC
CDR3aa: CASSSPSGRGYEQYF

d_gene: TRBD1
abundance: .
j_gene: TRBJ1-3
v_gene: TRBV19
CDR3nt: TGTGCCAGTAGCCCGGCGGGACAGGGAGTCGGGGGATTTTCTGGAAACACCATATATTTT
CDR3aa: CASSPAGQGVGGFSGNTIYF

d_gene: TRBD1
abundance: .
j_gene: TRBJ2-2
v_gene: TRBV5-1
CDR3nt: TGCGCCAGCAGCTTTAGGACAGGGGTCCCCGGGGAGCTGTTTTTT
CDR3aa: CASSFRTGVPGELFF

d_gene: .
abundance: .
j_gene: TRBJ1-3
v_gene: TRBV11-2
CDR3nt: TGTGCCAGCAGCTTAGCTCTGACATTCTCTGGAAACACCATATATTTT
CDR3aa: CASSLALTFSGNTIYF